This T cell receptor (beta chain) stems from a study of T-cell reconstitution after alpha-beta-depleted transplantation in children. It was with unique molecular identifiers that the TCRbeta library was prepared. TCRdb reprocessed the PCR reads with MiXCR, giving one entry per CDR3 protein. Of more than 85,000 distinct CDR3 sequences in the sample, 10% to 13% were seen once. CDR1 and CDR2 from the germline V gene are DFQATT and SNEGSKA (reference sequence). V lost 3 bases and J 2 bases, leaving 7 bases between the germline ends. CDR3 length equals 12 residues. This clonotype showed up many times. The material was PBMCs from the stem cell graft donor, obtained from the stem cell graft. The rearrangement uses TRBV20-1 and TRBJ1-2; D remains unclear. The source of this sequence is a human donor who donated a stem cell graft to a child with acute lymphoblastic leukemia. The CDR3 DNA sequence: TGCAGTGCTAGTGGCACCAACTATGGCTACACCTTC. This codes for CSASGTNYGYTF.